Listed below are T cell receptor beta chains from one sample, sequenced in a study of T cell responses to AZD1222 COVID-19 vaccine. Here immunoSEQ multiplex PCR was the method, and the copy in TCRdb shows in-frame clones only, minus some. The sample has 75,000 to 100,000 clones, roughly 90% seen once; the top ten hold around 3%. This specimen was peripheral blood, taken on day 0 of AZD1222 vaccination. The receptors shown here come from an adult in good health. CDR3s include the opening cysteine and the closing phenylalanine or tryptophan. D genes are given only for firm matches. Some rows have no size entry. The others give once, few or many, or a class for an expanded clone.

clone size: -; J gene: TRBJ2-1; CDR3 length: 15; D gene: TRBD2; V gene: TRBV6-1; CDR3 DNA: TGTGCCAGCAGTGAACGGCGGGAGGTCTACAATGAGCAGTTCTTC; CDR3 protein: CASSERREVYNEQFF
clone size: -; J gene: TRBJ2-7; CDR3 length: 17; D gene: -; V gene: TRBV20-1; CDR3 DNA: TGCAGTGCTAGTGAAAATCCCCTAGCGCGGAGCTCCTACGAGCAGTACTTC; CDR3 protein: CSASENPLARSSYEQYF
clone size: few; J gene: TRBJ1-5; CDR3 length: 14; D gene: -; V gene: TRBV9; CDR3 DNA: TGTGCCAGCAGCGCCTCAGTTGGCAATCAGCCCCAGCATTTT; CDR3 protein: CASSASVGNQPQHF
clone size: -; J gene: TRBJ2-1; CDR3 length: 14; D gene: TRBD2; V gene: TRBV2; CDR3 DNA: TGTGCCAGCAGTGAATCAGCGGGATTGGATGAGCAGTTCTTC; CDR3 protein: CASSESAGLDEQFF
clone size: -; J gene: TRBJ1-2; CDR3 length: 14; D gene: -; V gene: TRBV2; CDR3 DNA: TGTGCCAGCAGCTCACAGGGTGTTAGCTATGGCTACACCTTC; CDR3 protein: CASSSQGVSYGYTF
clone size: -; J gene: TRBJ1-6; CDR3 length: 14; D gene: -; V gene: TRBV6-4; CDR3 DNA: TGTGCCAGCAAGGGCAGCCGGATGGATTCACCCCTCCACTTT; CDR3 protein: CASKGSRMDSPLHF
clone size: -; J gene: TRBJ1-2; CDR3 length: 15; D gene: TRBD1; V gene: TRBV5-4; CDR3 DNA: TGTGCCAGCAGCCCGAGGACAGGGGGCTACTATGGCTACACCTTC; CDR3 protein: CASSPRTGGYYGYTF
clone size: -; J gene: TRBJ2-1; CDR3 length: 18; D gene: TRBD2; V gene: TRBV10-3; CDR3 DNA: TGTGCCATCAGTTTTCTAGCTAGCGGGAGCGGGTCCTACAATGAGCAGTTCTTC; CDR3 protein: CAISFLASGSGSYNEQFF
clone size: -; J gene: TRBJ2-5; CDR3 length: 14; D gene: TRBD1; V gene: TRBV6-5; CDR3 DNA: TGTGCCAGCAGTAGGGGACAGGATAAAGAGACCCAGTACTTC; CDR3 protein: CASSRGQDKETQYF
clone size: few; J gene: TRBJ2-3; CDR3 length: 15; D gene: -; V gene: TRBV4-3; CDR3 DNA: TGCGCCAGCAGCCAAGAGCTAGGTAGCACAGATACGCAGTATTTT; CDR3 protein: CASSQELGSTDTQYF
clone size: -; J gene: TRBJ2-2; CDR3 length: 14; D gene: TRBD2; V gene: TRBV2; CDR3 DNA: TGTGCCAGCAGAACGGGAGGCGACACCGGGGAGCTGTTTTTT; CDR3 protein: CASRTGGDTGELFF
clone size: -; J gene: TRBJ1-1; CDR3 length: 13; D gene: TRBD1; V gene: TRBV2; CDR3 DNA: TGTGCCAGCAGGGACAGGGGGTTCGCTGAAGCTTTCTTT; CDR3 protein: CASRDRGFAEAFF
clone size: -; J gene: TRBJ2-1; CDR3 length: 14; D gene: -; V gene: TRBV25-1; CDR3 DNA: TGTGCCAGCAGTGGTAGCGCACAATACAATGAGCAGTTCTTC; CDR3 protein: CASSGSAQYNEQFF
clone size: -; J gene: TRBJ2-7; CDR3 length: 21; D gene: TRBD2; V gene: TRBV18; CDR3 DNA: TGTGCCAGCTCACCACCCTTAGTCCCGGGACTAGCGGGTCACACGAGCTACGAGCAGTACTTC; CDR3 protein: CASSPPLVPGLAGHTSYEQYF
clone size: -; J gene: TRBJ1-2; CDR3 length: 15; D gene: TRBD1; V gene: TRBV28; CDR3 DNA: TGTGCCAGCAGTTTCTCGACAGGGGGCGGCTATGGCTACACCTTC; CDR3 protein: CASSFSTGGGYGYTF
clone size: -; J gene: TRBJ2-1; CDR3 length: 13; D gene: -; V gene: TRBV6-4; CDR3 DNA: TGTGCCAGCAGTGACCCGTCCATCCATGAGCAGTTCTTC; CDR3 protein: CASSDPSIHEQFF
clone size: few; J gene: TRBJ1-1; CDR3 length: 15; D gene: TRBD1; V gene: TRBV5-1; CDR3 DNA: TGCGCCAGCAGCAGCGACAGGGGAATGAACACTGAAGCTTTCTTT; CDR3 protein: CASSSDRGMNTEAFF
clone size: -; J gene: TRBJ2-3; CDR3 length: 15; D gene: -; V gene: TRBV3-1/TRBV3-2; CDR3 DNA: TGTGCCAGCAGCCAACGGAGGACTATACAGAATACGCAGTATTTT; CDR3 protein: CASSQRRTIQNTQYF
clone size: -; J gene: TRBJ1-1; CDR3 length: 13; D gene: -; V gene: TRBV12-3/TRBV12-4; CDR3 DNA: TGTGCCAGCAGAAACAGGCAGAACACTGAAGCTTTCTTT; CDR3 protein: CASRNRQNTEAFF
clone size: -; J gene: TRBJ2-1; CDR3 length: 16; D gene: TRBD2; V gene: TRBV10-3; CDR3 DNA: TGTGCCATCAGTGGCTTGGCGGGGCGGGAGGGCTTGGAGCAGTTCTTC; CDR3 protein: CAISGLAGREGLEQFF
clone size: once; J gene: TRBJ1-5; CDR3 length: 12; D gene: -; V gene: TRBV28; CDR3 DNA: TGTGCCAGCTTCCCTGGGGGTCAGCCCCAGCATTTT; CDR3 protein: CASFPGGQPQHF
clone size: -; J gene: TRBJ1-2; CDR3 length: 14; D gene: -; V gene: TRBV19; CDR3 DNA: TGTGCCAGTAGTGACCAGGGTTGGGGAGGTGGCTACACCTTC; CDR3 protein: CASSDQGWGGGYTF
clone size: -; J gene: TRBJ2-1; CDR3 length: 18; D gene: -; V gene: TRBV9; CDR3 DNA: TGTGCCAGCAGCAATTTCATTTCTAAGGGGGTGTTCGTGATTCAGCAGTTCTTC; CDR3 protein: CASSNFISKGVFVIQQFF
clone size: -; J gene: TRBJ2-1; CDR3 length: 13; D gene: -; V gene: TRBV18; CDR3 DNA: TGTGCCAGCTCACCACCGAGCGTCAATGAGCAGTTCTTC; CDR3 protein: CASSPPSVNEQFF
clone size: -; J gene: TRBJ2-3; CDR3 length: 15; D gene: -; V gene: TRBV6-1; CDR3 DNA: TGTGCCAGCAGTGAACTGGCAGGGGCGGCAGATACGCAGTATTTT; CDR3 protein: CASSELAGAADTQYF
clone size: -; J gene: TRBJ1-1; CDR3 length: 17; D gene: TRBD1; V gene: TRBV10-3; CDR3 DNA: TGTGCCATCAGTGAGATTGAGACAGGGGAGACCAACACTGAAGCTTTCTTT; CDR3 protein: CAISEIETGETNTEAFF
clone size: -; J gene: TRBJ1-1; CDR3 length: 17; D gene: TRBD1; V gene: TRBV5-4; CDR3 DNA: TGTGCCAGCAGCCCACGATCGACAGGGTGGATGAACACTGAAGCTTTCTTT; CDR3 protein: CASSPRSTGWMNTEAFF
clone size: -; J gene: TRBJ1-2; CDR3 length: 13; D gene: -; V gene: TRBV7-2; CDR3 DNA: TGTGCCAGCAGCTTAGGACAGAACTATGGCTACACCTTC; CDR3 protein: CASSLGQNYGYTF
clone size: -; J gene: TRBJ2-2; CDR3 length: 13; D gene: -; V gene: TRBV6-4; CDR3 DNA: TGTGCCAGCAGTGACAAAAACACCGGGGAGCTGTTTTTT; CDR3 protein: CASSDKNTGELFF
clone size: -; J gene: TRBJ1-5; CDR3 length: 14; D gene: -; V gene: TRBV6-2/TRBV6-3; CDR3 DNA: TGTGCCAGCAGTTATGGCAGTTTCAATCAGCCCCAGCATTTT; CDR3 protein: CASSYGSFNQPQHF
clone size: -; J gene: TRBJ2-7; CDR3 length: 17; D gene: TRBD2; V gene: TRBV2; CDR3 DNA: TGTGCCAGCAGTTCCGGGACTAGCGAGGTAAAGACCTACGAGCAGTACTTC; CDR3 protein: CASSSGTSEVKTYEQYF
clone size: -; J gene: TRBJ1-6; CDR3 length: 15; D gene: TRBD1; V gene: TRBV28; CDR3 DNA: TGTGCCAGCACCCTCCTACAGGGGGCAAATTCACCCCTCCACTTT; CDR3 protein: CASTLLQGANSPLHF
clone size: -; J gene: TRBJ2-7; CDR3 length: 15; D gene: TRBD1; V gene: TRBV2; CDR3 DNA: TGTGCCAGCAGTGAGCGGGACAGGGGATCCTACGAGCAGTACTTC; CDR3 protein: CASSERDRGSYEQYF
clone size: -; J gene: TRBJ1-4; CDR3 length: 17; D gene: TRBD1; V gene: TRBV11-2; CDR3 DNA: TGTGCCAGCAGCCATCGGGACAGGGGGTTTCTAAGTGAAAAACTGTTTTTT; CDR3 protein: CASSHRDRGFLSEKLFF
clone size: -; J gene: TRBJ2-2; CDR3 length: 14; D gene: -; V gene: TRBV4-2; CDR3 DNA: TGTGCCAGCAGCCAAGAGGAGGGTGCCGGGGAGCTGTTTTTT; CDR3 protein: CASSQEEGAGELFF
clone size: -; J gene: TRBJ1-4; CDR3 length: 12; D gene: TRBD1; V gene: TRBV4-1; CDR3 DNA: TGCGCCAGCAGTTACAGGGGAGAAAAACTGTTTTTT; CDR3 protein: CASSYRGEKLFF
clone size: -; J gene: TRBJ2-7; CDR3 length: 13; D gene: TRBD1; V gene: TRBV19; CDR3 DNA: TGTGCCAGTAGCGGACAGGGACTCAACGAGCAGTACTTC; CDR3 protein: CASSGQGLNEQYF
clone size: -; J gene: TRBJ2-1; CDR3 length: 15; D gene: -; V gene: TRBV14; CDR3 DNA: TGTGCCAGCAGCCGAGAGGTGAATAGAGTCAATGAGCAGTTCTTC; CDR3 protein: CASSREVNRVNEQFF
clone size: -; J gene: TRBJ2-1; CDR3 length: 16; D gene: TRBD2; V gene: TRBV7-3; CDR3 DNA: TGTGCCAGCAGCCCAATTACGGTAGCGGGAGGCAATGAGCAGTTCTTC; CDR3 protein: CASSPITVAGGNEQFF
clone size: once; J gene: TRBJ1-2; CDR3 length: 14; D gene: TRBD1; V gene: TRBV19; CDR3 DNA: TGTGCCAGTAGTGGCCCGACAGGGATCCGTGGCTACACCTTC; CDR3 protein: CASSGPTGIRGYTF
clone size: -; J gene: TRBJ1-5; CDR3 length: 15; D gene: -; V gene: TRBV5-5; CDR3 DNA: TGTGCCAGCAGCTTGGTGGGCTCTAGCAATCAGCCCCAGCATTTT; CDR3 protein: CASSLVGSSNQPQHF
clone size: -; J gene: TRBJ2-7; CDR3 length: 17; D gene: -; V gene: TRBV5-6; CDR3 DNA: TGTGCCAGCAGCTTGGCGGGTTTCCAGACCAGCTCCTACGAGCAGTACTTC; CDR3 protein: CASSLAGFQTSSYEQYF
clone size: -; J gene: TRBJ1-5; CDR3 length: 14; D gene: -; V gene: TRBV6-1; CDR3 DNA: TGTGCCAGCAGTGAATTGGGGGCAAATCAGCCCCAGCATTTT; CDR3 protein: CASSELGANQPQHF
clone size: -; J gene: TRBJ2-5; CDR3 length: 14; D gene: -; V gene: TRBV27; CDR3 DNA: TGTGCCAGCAGTGAGCGGGCCACTGAAGAGACCCAGTACTTC; CDR3 protein: CASSERATEETQYF
clone size: -; J gene: TRBJ2-1; CDR3 length: 16; D gene: -; V gene: TRBV24-1; CDR3 DNA: TGTGCCACCAGTGATACGGCTGGAGGATCGCTGGGTGAGCAGTTCTTC; CDR3 protein: CATSDTAGGSLGEQFF
clone size: -; J gene: TRBJ2-5; CDR3 length: 17; D gene: TRBD2; V gene: TRBV7-9; CDR3 DNA: TGTGCCAGCAGCAGAAATGTGGCTAGCGGAAACCAAGAGACCCAGTACTTC; CDR3 protein: CASSRNVASGNQETQYF
clone size: -; J gene: TRBJ1-5; CDR3 length: 17; D gene: TRBD1; V gene: TRBV30; CDR3 DNA: TGTGCCTGGAGTGGAACTCCCGGGACAGGGGACAATCAGCCCCAGCATTTT; CDR3 protein: CAWSGTPGTGDNQPQHF
clone size: once; J gene: TRBJ2-5; CDR3 length: 15; D gene: TRBD2; V gene: TRBV3-1/TRBV3-2; CDR3 DNA: TGTGCCAGCAGCCAGGGACTAGCGGGAGCAGAGACCCAGTACTTC; CDR3 protein: CASSQGLAGAETQYF
clone size: -; J gene: TRBJ1-5; CDR3 length: 14; D gene: -; V gene: TRBV25-1; CDR3 DNA: TGTGCCAGCAGTGAAGCGGCTACGTTACAACCCCAGCATTTT; CDR3 protein: CASSEAATLQPQHF
clone size: -; J gene: TRBJ1-2; CDR3 length: 14; D gene: TRBD1; V gene: TRBV5-6; CDR3 DNA: TGTGCCAGCAGCTTGGACCGGACAGGATACGGCTACACCTTC; CDR3 protein: CASSLDRTGYGYTF
clone size: -; J gene: TRBJ2-1; CDR3 length: 16; D gene: TRBD2; V gene: TRBV6-5; CDR3 DNA: TGTGCCAGCAGTTTGCCGGGACTAGCGACCCTGAATGAGCAGTTCTTC; CDR3 protein: CASSLPGLATLNEQFF
clone size: few; J gene: TRBJ1-4; CDR3 length: 12; D gene: -; V gene: TRBV11-2; CDR3 DNA: TGTGCCAGCAGCTTAGGGAGAGGGTCACTGTTTTTT; CDR3 protein: CASSLGRGSLFF
clone size: -; J gene: TRBJ2-7; CDR3 length: 14; D gene: TRBD2; V gene: TRBV7-2; CDR3 DNA: TGTGCCAGCAGCTTGCTAGCGGCAGAAGGTGAGCAGTACTTC; CDR3 protein: CASSLLAAEGEQYF
clone size: -; J gene: TRBJ1-6; CDR3 length: 14; D gene: -; V gene: TRBV28; CDR3 DNA: TGTGCCAGCAGTTACCACAGGAACGAATCACCCCTCCACTTT; CDR3 protein: CASSYHRNESPLHF
clone size: -; J gene: TRBJ1-5; CDR3 length: 15; D gene: TRBD1; V gene: TRBV19; CDR3 DNA: TGTGCCAGTAACCTACAGGGGGCTTTGGGACAGCCCCAGCATTTT; CDR3 protein: CASNLQGALGQPQHF